Below, 20 T cell receptor beta chains from the same sample are listed, as sequenced in a study of OX40 agonist ivuxolimab in advanced cancers. Produced via immunoSEQ multiplex PCR; TCRdb's table is partial and in-frame only. The sample records 46,000 or so clones, more than 70% being singletons. Sequencing was performed on CD4+ or CD8+ T cells sorted from blood, taken in a trial of the OX40 agonist ivuxolimab. The origin of the receptors is an adult with an advanced solid tumor such as melanoma, head and neck, liver or kidney cancer.

This chain uses TRBV2 with TRBJ2-7, with D perhaps assigned TRBD1 or TRBD2 (6 bases each). Trimming took off 7 bases at V and 2 bases at J, with 15 bases between the two ends. Germline V CDR1 and CDR2: SNHLY, FYNNEI. The CDR3 length is 14 residues. The CDR3 DNA reads TGTGCCAGCATTCTTGAGGGGGGCCCCTACGAGCAGTACTTC. Its protein product is CASILEGGPYEQYF.

The V call is TRBV27, the J call TRBJ2-1, with D hard to call. Per the germline V gene, CDR1 is MNHEY and CDR2 is SMNVEV (reference sequence). The CDR3 extends over 13 amino acids. The V end was cut by 0 bases, the J end by 6 bases, with 6 bases between. The CDR3 is CASSLSLFNEQFF. The CDR3 DNA sequence: TGTGCCAGCAGTTTATCACTCTTCAATGAGCAGTTCTTC.

The sample holds one count of this clone. The J gene is TRBJ1-1, the V gene TRBV27; D is perhaps TRBD1 (6 bases). The germline V gene has CDR1 MNHEY and CDR2 SMNVEV (reference sequence). CDR3 length equals 15 residues. Trimming removed 1 base from V and 7 bases from J, with 16 bases in between. CDR3: CASSLFGGGPFEAFF. DNA for the CDR3: TGTGCCAGCAGTTTATTTGGGGGGGGCCCATTTGAAGCTTTCTTT.

The chain recombines TRBV4-1 with TRBJ2-5; weak D call: TRBD1 (5 bases). V was trimmed by 3 bases and J by 11 bases, leaving 10 bases between them. Germline CDR1 is MGHRA and CDR2 is YSYEKL. The CDR3 is 11 residues long. CDR3 region: CASSQGLQQYF. DNA for the CDR3: TGCGCCAGCAGCCAGGGGCTCCAGCAGTACTTC.

This clone was picked up a small number of times. The V and J genes are TRBV5-6 and TRBJ1-1; a possible D gene is TRBD1 (6 bases). The CDR3 totals 19 residues. V gave up 1 base and J gave up 0 bases, with 22 bases separating them. Germline V gene sequence: CDR1 SGHDT, CDR2 YYEEEE. The CDR3 bases are TGTGCCAGCAGCTTGATGGAATGGCAGGGGTCAAGCATGAACACTGAAGCTTTCTTT. Translated, it gives CASSLMEWQGSSMNTEAFF.

The chain has TRBV4-3 and TRBJ2-1; 9 nucleotides match TRBD2. Trimming removed 4 bases from V and 9 bases from J; junction bases left unmatched: 16. This CDR3 has 17 amino acids. Germline CDR1 is LGHNA and CDR2 is YSLEER. CDR3 sequence reads: CASSPETAGGRMSEQFF. For the CDR3, the DNA is TGCGCCAGCAGCCCAGAGACTGCGGGGGGGCGTATGAGTGAGCAGTTCTTC.

The J gene is TRBJ1-6, the V gene TRBV7-3; tentatively, D is TRBD1 (5 bases). The ends were cut back, 5 bases at V and 7 bases at J, with 12 bases in the middle. The CDR3 runs 14 residues. Germline-derived CDR1 and CDR2 are SGHTA and FQGTGA. The CDR3 region is CASSLFGGNSPLHF. The CDR3 DNA reads TGTGCCAGCAGCCTCTTTGGGGGGAATTCACCCCTCCACTTT.

The chain links TRBV19 to TRBJ2-1; TRBD1 matches at 8 bases. The CDR3 spans 15 residues. The V segment lost 5 bases and the J segment 3 bases; nucleotides outside the gene matches: 6. CDR1 and CDR2 (germline): LNHDA, SQIVND (reference sequence). For the CDR3, the DNA is TGTGCCAGTAGTCCCGGGACAGGTCACTACAATGAGCAGTTCTTC. This sequence encodes CASSPGTGHYNEQFF.

The CDR3 here is CASSSGTGDSNQPQHF. CDR3 DNA sequence: TGTGCCAGCAGTTCAGGGACAGGGGATAGCAATCAGCCCCAGCATTTT. The chain uses TRBV6-5 and TRBJ1-5; 10 bases are shared with TRBD1. J lost 0 bases, V lost 4 bases, and 3 bases had no gene match. Germline values: CDR1 MNHEY, CDR2 SVGAGI. The CDR3 is made up of 16 amino acids.

The chain uses TRBV27 and TRBJ2-7; perhaps TRBD1 as D (5 bases). CDR1 and CDR2 from the germline V gene are MNHEY and SMNVEV (reference sequence). The germline V and J ends were trimmed by 6 bases and 1 base, with 10 bases remaining between them. This CDR3 is 13 amino acids long. As DNA, the CDR3 is TGTGCCAGCAGCCTGACAGCTTCCTACGAGCAGTACTTC. It is translated as CASSLTASYEQYF.

The V call is TRBV18, the J call TRBJ1-1, with D possibly TRBD1 on 6 matching bases. The length of the CDR3 is 14 residues. V was pared by 0 bases and J by 4 bases, with 9 bases between. CDR1 is KGHSH, CDR2 LQKENI, per germline. The CDR3 region has the DNA TGTGCCAGCTCACCACCACAGGGCGGCACTGAAGCTTTCTTT. Translated: CASSPPQGGTEAFF.

The chain employs TRBV4-3 and TRBJ2-7, with 10 bases matching TRBD2. J was trimmed by 1 base and V by 1 base; bases with no gene match: 4. The length of the CDR3 is 16 residues. Germline V gene sequence: CDR1 LGHNA, CDR2 YSLEER. CDR3 region: CASSQAASGRSYEQYF. The CDR3 DNA reads TGCGCCAGCAGCCAAGCGGCTAGCGGGAGATCCTACGAGCAGTACTTC.

This clone occurred once. V usage is TRBV7-6 and J usage is TRBJ2-7; D not resolved. CDR1 is SGHVS, CDR2 FNYEAQ, per germline. The CDR3 is made up of 12 amino acids. The V end lost 5 bases, the J end lost 3 bases, and 8 bases lay between the germline ends. The CDR3 DNA follows: TGTGCCAGCAGCCCTGGGCTCTACGAGCAGTACTTC. Residues: CASSPGLYEQYF.

V and J are TRBV6-1 and TRBJ2-7; the match to TRBD1 covers 8 bases. Germline V gives CDR1 MNHNS, CDR2 SASEGT. This CDR3 region has 14 residues. Losses at the gene ends were 8 bases for V and 2 bases for J; bases not matched to a gene: 8. The CDR3 spells CASFLGQVPYEQYF. The CDR3 region has the DNA TGTGCCAGCTTCCTGGGACAGGTCCCCTACGAGCAGTACTTC.

V is TRBV7-6 and J is TRBJ1-1; 10 nucleotides align to TRBD1. Trimming cost V 5 bases and J 4 bases; bases outside gene matches: 1. The germline CDR1 and CDR2 sequences are SGHVS and FNYEAQ. This CDR3 is built from 13 residues. CDR3 protein: CASSGTGATEAFF. CDR3 in DNA: TGTGCCAGCAGCGGGACAGGGGCCACTGAAGCTTTCTTT.

The chain has TRBV5-6 and TRBJ2-2; no clear D. Per the germline V gene, CDR1 is SGHDT and CDR2 is YYEEEE. V lost 2 bases and J 6 bases, leaving 8 bases between the germline ends. The CDR3 has 13 residues. The CDR3, as DNA: TGTGCCAGCAGCTTCGGATGGCCCGGGGAGCTGTTTTTT. Translated: CASSFGWPGELFF.

V usage is TRBV7-9 and J usage is TRBJ2-7; 7 bases fit TRBD1. Germline values: CDR1 SEHNR, CDR2 FQNEAQ (reference sequence). V gave up 4 bases and J gave up 1 base; unmatched junction bases: 7. The length of the CDR3 is 15 residues. The CDR3 here is CASSSAGTASYEQYF. The CDR3 coding sequence is TGTGCCAGCAGCTCGGCCGGGACAGCGTCCTACGAGCAGTACTTC.

This chain links TRBV4-1 with TRBJ2-7; D is undetermined. Trimming pared 5 bases from V and 1 base from J, leaving 9 bases between. The CDR3 loop spans 13 amino acids. The germline CDR1 and CDR2 sequences are MGHRA and YSYEKL. This chain's CDR3 is CASSSQESYEQYF. DNA of the CDR3: TGCGCCAGCAGCTCCCAGGAATCCTACGAGCAGTACTTC.

The chain is built from TRBV6-6 and TRBJ1-5; no firm D call. Trimming pared 7 bases from V and 2 bases from J, leaving 15 bases between. CDR1 is MNHNY and CDR2 is SVGAGI in the germline V gene (reference sequence). The CDR3 has 15 residues. CDR3 loop: CASTTREGGNQPQHF. Here the CDR3 DNA reads TGTGCCAGCACCACGCGAGAGGGTGGCAATCAGCCCCAGCATTTT.

V is TRBV6-5 and J is TRBJ1-4; D not resolved. Germline V lookup: CDR1 MNHEY, CDR2 SVGAGI. CDR3 length equals 15 residues. Trimming removed 5 bases at V and 6 bases at J, with 16 bases between. CDR3 region: CASSPTGNLHEKLFF. In DNA, the CDR3 is TGTGCCAGCAGTCCCACCGGGAATCTCCATGAAAAACTGTTTTTT.